This T cell receptor beta chain was sequenced in a study of T cells after yellow fever vaccination. The germline V and J ends were trimmed by 6 bases and 0 bases, with 8 bases remaining between them. The V gene's germline CDR1 is SQVTM and CDR2 ANQGSEA. The CDR3 is 12 amino acids. TCRdb redid the calling of the 5' RACE reads with MiXCR, one entry per CDR3 protein. Here the sample spans 300,000 to 350,000 distinct CDR3 sequences, roughly 10% being singletons. Study-wide findings and caveats: Post-booster repertoires contained most primary-vaccination clones again (96% CD4, 88% CD8).

Points on this clonotype: The antigen is unknown.

This receptor was identified in a man aged 18 to 30 who received the YFV17D yellow fever vaccine. The sequencing here drew on CD4+ T cells sorted from PBMCs, taken 45 days after the yellow fever booster vaccination. The J gene is TRBJ2-5, the V gene TRBV29-1; D is unclear. CDR3 loop: CSVRIYQETQYF. CDR3 in DNA: TGCAGCGTCCGCATTTACCAAGAGACCCAGTACTTC.